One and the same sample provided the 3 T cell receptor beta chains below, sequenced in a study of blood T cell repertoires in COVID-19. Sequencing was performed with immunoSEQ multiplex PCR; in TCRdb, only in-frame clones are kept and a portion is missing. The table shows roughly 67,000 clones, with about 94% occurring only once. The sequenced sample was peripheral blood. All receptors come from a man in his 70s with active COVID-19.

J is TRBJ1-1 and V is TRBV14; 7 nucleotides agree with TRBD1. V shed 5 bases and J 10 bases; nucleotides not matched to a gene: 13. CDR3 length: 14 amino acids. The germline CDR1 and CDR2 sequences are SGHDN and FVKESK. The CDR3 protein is CASSFAQGFWGAFF. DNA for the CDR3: TGTGCCAGCAGCTTCGCACAGGGGTTTTGGGGAGCTTTCTTT.

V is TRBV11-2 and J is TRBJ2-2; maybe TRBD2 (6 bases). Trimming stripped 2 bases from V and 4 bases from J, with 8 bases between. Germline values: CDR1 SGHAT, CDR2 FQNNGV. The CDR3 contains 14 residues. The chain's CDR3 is CASSLLGGTGELFF. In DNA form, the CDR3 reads TGTGCCAGCAGCTTATTGGGGGGCACCGGGGAGCTGTTTTTT. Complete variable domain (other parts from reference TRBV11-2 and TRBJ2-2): EAGVAQSPRYKIIEKRQSVAFWCNPISGHATLYWYQQILGQGPKLLIQFQNNGVVDDSQLPKDRFSAERLKGVDSTLKIQPAKLEDSAVYLCASSLLGGTGELFFGEGSRLTVL.

CDR3 DNA: TGTGCCATCAGTGTCGGGCAGGGTGACACCGGGGAGCTGTTTTTT. It translates to CAISVGQGDTGELFF. V and J are TRBV10-3 and TRBJ2-2, with D possibly being TRBD1 (5 bases). The germline gives CDR1 ENHRY, CDR2 SYGVKD. Trimming took off 4 bases at V and 3 bases at J, with 12 bases between the two ends. The CDR3 is 15 residues long.